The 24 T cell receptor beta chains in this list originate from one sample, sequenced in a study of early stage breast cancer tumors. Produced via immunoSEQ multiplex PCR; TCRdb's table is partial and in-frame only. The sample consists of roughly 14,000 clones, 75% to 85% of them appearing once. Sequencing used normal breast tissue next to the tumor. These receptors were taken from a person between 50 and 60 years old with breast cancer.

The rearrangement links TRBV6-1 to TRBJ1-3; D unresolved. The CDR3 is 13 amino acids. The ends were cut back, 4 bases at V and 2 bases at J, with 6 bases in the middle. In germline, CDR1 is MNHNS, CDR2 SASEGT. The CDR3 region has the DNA TGTGCCAGCAGTGGGACTGCTGGAAACACCATATATTTT. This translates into CASSGTAGNTIYF.

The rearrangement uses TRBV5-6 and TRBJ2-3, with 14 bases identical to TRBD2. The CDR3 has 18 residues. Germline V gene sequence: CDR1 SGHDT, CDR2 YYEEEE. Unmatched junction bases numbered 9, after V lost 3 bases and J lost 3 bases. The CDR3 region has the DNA TGTGCCAGCAGCTCGACTAGCGGGGGGGCCGTCGCTACAGATACGCAGTATTTT. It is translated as CASSSTSGGAVATDTQYF. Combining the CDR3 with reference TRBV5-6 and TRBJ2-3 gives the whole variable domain DAGVTQSPTHLIKTRGQQVTLRCSPKSGHDTVSWYQQALGQGPQFIFQYYEEEERQRGNFPDRFSGHQFPNYSSELNVNALLLGDSALYLCASSSTSGGAVATDTQYFGPGTRLTVL.

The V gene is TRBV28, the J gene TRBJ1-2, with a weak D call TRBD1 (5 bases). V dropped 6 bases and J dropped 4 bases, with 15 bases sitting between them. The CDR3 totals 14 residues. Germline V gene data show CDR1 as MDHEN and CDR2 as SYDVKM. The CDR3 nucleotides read TGTGCCAGCAGGAGTTCAGGGAGGGCCTATGGCTACACCTTC. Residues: CASRSSGRAYGYTF.

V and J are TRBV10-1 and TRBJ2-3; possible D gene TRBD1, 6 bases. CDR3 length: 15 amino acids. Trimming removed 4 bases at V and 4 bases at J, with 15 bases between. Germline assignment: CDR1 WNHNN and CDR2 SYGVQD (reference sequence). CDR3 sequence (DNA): TGCGCCAGCAGTGCGGCAGGGGCCGGGGCAGATACGCAGTATTTT. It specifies CASSAAGAGADTQYF.

The CDR3 here is CASSGEGLAGETQYF. In DNA, the CDR3 is TGTGCCAGCAGCGGCGAGGGACTAGCAGGAGAGACCCAGTACTTC. The chain links TRBV11-2 to TRBJ2-5, with 9 bases fitting TRBD2. From germline, CDR1 is SGHAT and CDR2 FQNNGV. The junction had 8 bases not matched to a gene; V was cut back by 5 bases and J by 4 bases. This CDR3 is built from 15 residues.

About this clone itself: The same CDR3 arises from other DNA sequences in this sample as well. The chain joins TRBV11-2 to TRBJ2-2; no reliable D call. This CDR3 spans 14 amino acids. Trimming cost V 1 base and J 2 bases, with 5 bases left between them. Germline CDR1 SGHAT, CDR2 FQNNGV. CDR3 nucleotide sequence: TGTGCCAGCAGCTTAGGCCTCAACACCGGGGAGCTGTTTTTT. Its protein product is CASSLGLNTGELFF.

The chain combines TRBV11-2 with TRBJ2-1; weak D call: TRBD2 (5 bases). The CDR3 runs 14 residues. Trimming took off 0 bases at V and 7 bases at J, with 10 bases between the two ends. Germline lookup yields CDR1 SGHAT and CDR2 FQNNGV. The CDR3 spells CASSLDRGRNEQFF. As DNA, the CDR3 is TGTGCCAGCAGCTTAGATCGGGGAAGAAATGAGCAGTTCTTC.

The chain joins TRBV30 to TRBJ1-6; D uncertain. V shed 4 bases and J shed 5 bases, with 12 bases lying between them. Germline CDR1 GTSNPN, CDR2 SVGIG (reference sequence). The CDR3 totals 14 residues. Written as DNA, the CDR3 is TGTGCCTGGACCCCAGGTGTGGATAATTCACCCCTCCACTTT. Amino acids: CAWTPGVDNSPLHF.

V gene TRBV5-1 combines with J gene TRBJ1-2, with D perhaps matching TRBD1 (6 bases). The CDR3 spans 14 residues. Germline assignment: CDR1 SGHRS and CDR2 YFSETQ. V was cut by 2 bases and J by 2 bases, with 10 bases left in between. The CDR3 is CASSFPGQNYGYTF. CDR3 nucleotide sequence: TGCGCCAGCAGCTTCCCAGGACAGAACTATGGCTACACCTTC.

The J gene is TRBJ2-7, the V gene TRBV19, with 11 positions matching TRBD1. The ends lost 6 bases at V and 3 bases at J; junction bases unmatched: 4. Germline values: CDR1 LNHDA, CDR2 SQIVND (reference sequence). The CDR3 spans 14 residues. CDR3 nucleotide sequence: TGTGCCAGTAGGGACAGGGGGCAAGACTACGAGCAGTACTTC. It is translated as CASRDRGQDYEQYF.

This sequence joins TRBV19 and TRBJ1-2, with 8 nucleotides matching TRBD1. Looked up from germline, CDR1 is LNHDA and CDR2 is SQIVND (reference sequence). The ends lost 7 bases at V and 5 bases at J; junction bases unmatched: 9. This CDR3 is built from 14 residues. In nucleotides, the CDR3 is TGTGCCAGTATACGGACAGGGTCGCGTTATGGCTACACCTTC. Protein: CASIRTGSRYGYTF.

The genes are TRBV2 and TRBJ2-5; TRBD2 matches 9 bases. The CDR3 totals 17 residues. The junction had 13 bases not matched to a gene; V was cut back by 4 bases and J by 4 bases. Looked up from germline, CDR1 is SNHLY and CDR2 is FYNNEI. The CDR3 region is CASSVRLAVNLGETQYF. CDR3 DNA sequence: TGTGCCAGCAGTGTTCGACTAGCGGTGAATCTAGGAGAGACCCAGTACTTC.

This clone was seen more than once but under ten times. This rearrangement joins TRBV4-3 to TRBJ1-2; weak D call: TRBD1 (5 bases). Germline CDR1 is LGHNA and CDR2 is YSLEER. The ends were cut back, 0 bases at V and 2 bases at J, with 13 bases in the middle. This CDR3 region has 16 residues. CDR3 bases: TGCGCCAGCAGCCAAGATCCCAGGGCCCCCAACTATGGCTACACCTTC. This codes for CASSQDPRAPNYGYTF.

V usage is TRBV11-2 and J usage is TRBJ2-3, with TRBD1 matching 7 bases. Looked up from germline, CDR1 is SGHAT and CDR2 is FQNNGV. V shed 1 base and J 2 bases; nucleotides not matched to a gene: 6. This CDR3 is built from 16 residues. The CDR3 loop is CASSLGGQYLTDTQYF. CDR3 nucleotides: TGTGCCAGCAGCTTAGGGGGACAGTACCTCACAGATACGCAGTATTTT.

The chain's CDR3 is CAISESIGRGAATQYF. In DNA, the CDR3 is TGTGCCATCAGTGAGTCGATCGGGCGGGGGGCCGCGACCCAGTACTTC. The chain combines TRBV10-3 with TRBJ2-5; the match to TRBD2 covers 8 bases. Germline V gene sequence: CDR1 ENHRY, CDR2 SYGVKD. V dropped 0 bases and J dropped 7; count of bases not matched to a gene: 10. This CDR3 has 16 residues.

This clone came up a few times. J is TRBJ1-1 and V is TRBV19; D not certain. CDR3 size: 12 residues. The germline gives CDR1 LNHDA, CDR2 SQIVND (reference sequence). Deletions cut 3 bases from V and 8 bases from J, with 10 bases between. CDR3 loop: CASSMLIGEAFF. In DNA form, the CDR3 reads TGTGCCAGTAGTATGTTAATCGGGGAAGCTTTCTTT.

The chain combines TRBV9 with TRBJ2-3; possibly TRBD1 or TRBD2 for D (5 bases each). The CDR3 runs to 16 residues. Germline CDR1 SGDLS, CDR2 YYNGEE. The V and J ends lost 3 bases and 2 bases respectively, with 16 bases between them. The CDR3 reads CASSAEWGSITDTQYF. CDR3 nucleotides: TGTGCCAGCAGCGCCGAGTGGGGGTCGATCACAGATACGCAGTATTTT.

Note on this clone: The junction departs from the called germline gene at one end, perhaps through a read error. The CDR3 loop reads CASSPGELGRGKLF. The CDR3 nucleotides are TGTGCCAGCTCACCGGGTGAACTCGGACGGGGAAAATTATTC. The V gene is TRBV18, the J gene TRBJ2-7; a possible D gene is TRBD2 (5 bases). CDR3 size: 14 residues. The germline V gene has CDR1 KGHSH and CDR2 LQKENI.

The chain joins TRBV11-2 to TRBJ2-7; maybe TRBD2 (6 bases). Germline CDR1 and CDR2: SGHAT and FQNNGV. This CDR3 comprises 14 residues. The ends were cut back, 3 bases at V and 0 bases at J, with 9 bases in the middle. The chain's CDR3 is CASSLGEASYEQYF. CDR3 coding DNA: TGTGCCAGCAGCTTGGGGGAGGCCTCCTACGAGCAGTACTTC. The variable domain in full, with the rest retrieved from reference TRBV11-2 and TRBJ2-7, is EAGVAQSPRYKIIEKRQSVAFWCNPISGHATLYWYQQILGQGPKLLIQFQNNGVVDDSQLPKDRFSAERLKGVDSTLKIQPAKLEDSAVYLCASSLGEASYEQYFGPGTRLTVT.

The CDR3 sequence is CASSGYPGLTYGYTF. In nucleotides, the CDR3 is TGTGCCAGCAGCGGCTATCCGGGACTCACTTATGGCTACACCTTC. The chain has TRBV9 and TRBJ1-2, with D possibly matching TRBD1 (5 bases). Trimming left V 3 bases short and J 5 bases short, with 17 bases between. Looked up from germline, CDR1 is SGDLS and CDR2 is YYNGEE. CDR3 length: 15 residues.

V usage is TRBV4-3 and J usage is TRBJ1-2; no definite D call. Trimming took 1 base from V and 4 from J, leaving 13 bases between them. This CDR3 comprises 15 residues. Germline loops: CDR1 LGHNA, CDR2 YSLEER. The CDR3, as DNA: TGCGCCAGCAGCCAAGTCCTCGCAGGCCTCTATGGCTACACCTTC. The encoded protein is CASSQVLAGLYGYTF.

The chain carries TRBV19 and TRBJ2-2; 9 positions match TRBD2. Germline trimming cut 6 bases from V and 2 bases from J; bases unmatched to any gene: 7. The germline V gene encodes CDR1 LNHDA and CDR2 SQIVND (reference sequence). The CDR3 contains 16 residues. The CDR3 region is CASRSLAGLNTGELFF. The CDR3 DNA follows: TGTGCCAGTAGATCTCTAGCGGGGCTTAACACCGGGGAGCTGTTTTTT.

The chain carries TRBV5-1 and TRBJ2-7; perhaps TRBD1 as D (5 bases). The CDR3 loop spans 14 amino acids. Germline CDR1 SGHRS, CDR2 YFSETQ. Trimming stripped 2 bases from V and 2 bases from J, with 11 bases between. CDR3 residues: CASSFRGPTYEQYF. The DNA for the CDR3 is TGCGCCAGCAGCTTTAGGGGCCCAACCTACGAGCAGTACTTC.

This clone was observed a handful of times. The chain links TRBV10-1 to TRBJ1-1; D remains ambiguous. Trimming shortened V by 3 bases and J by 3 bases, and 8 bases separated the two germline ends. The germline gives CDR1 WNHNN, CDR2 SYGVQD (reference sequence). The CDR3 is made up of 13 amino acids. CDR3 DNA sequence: TGCGCCAGCAGTGATACCCGGTACACTGAAGCTTTCTTT. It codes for CASSDTRYTEAFF.